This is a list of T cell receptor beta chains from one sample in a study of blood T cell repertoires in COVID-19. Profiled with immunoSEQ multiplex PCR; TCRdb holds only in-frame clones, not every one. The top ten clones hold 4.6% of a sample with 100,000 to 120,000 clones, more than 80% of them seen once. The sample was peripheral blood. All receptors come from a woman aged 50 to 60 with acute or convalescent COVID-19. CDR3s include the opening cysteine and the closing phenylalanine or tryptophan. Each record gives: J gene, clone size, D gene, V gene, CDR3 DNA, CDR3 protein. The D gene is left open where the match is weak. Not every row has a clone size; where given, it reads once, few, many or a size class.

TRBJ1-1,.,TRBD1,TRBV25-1,TGTGCCAGCAGTGTAAGAGGGGGCAGTGAAGCTTTCTTT,CASSVRGGSEAFF
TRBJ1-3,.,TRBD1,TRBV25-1,TGTGCCAGCAGACCAACAGGGGGCGGAAACACCATATATTTT,CASRPTGGGNTIYF
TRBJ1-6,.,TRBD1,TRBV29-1,TGCAGTGTGAACCTGGACAGGGGGGGACCCCTCCACTTT,CSVNLDRGGPLHF
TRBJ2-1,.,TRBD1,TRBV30,TGTGCCTGGAGTCCGAAACCGGGACAGGGATGGAATGAGCAGTTCTTC,CAWSPKPGQGWNEQFF
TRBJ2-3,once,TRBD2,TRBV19,TGTGCCAGCGGGACTAGCGGTGTGAGTGCAGATACGCAGTATTTT,CASGTSGVSADTQYF
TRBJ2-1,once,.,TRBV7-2,TGTGCCAGCAGCTTTGGGGGGAGCTCCTACAATGAGCAGTTCTTC,CASSFGGSSYNEQFF
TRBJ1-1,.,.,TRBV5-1,TGCGCCAGCAGCTTGGGGAAGGGGAGGGCAACTTTCTTT,CASSLGKGRATFF
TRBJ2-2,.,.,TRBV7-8,TGTGCCAGCAGCGCCGTGCTGGGGCAGAGAGCCGGGGAGCTGTTTTTT,CASSAVLGQRAGELFF
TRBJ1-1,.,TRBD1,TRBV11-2,TGTGCCAGCAGCACCGCAGGGGGGAACACTGAAGCTTTCTTT,CASSTAGGNTEAFF
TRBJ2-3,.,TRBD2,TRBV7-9,TGTGCCAGCAGCTCCCGGACTAGCGGGGGCACAGATACGCAGTATTTT,CASSSRTSGGTDTQYF
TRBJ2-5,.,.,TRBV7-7,TGTGCTAGCAGCTTAGTCGGCCTAGGGACCCAGTACTTC,CASSLVGLGTQYF
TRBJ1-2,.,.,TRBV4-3,TGCGCCAGCAGCCCTTGGACAGAGTCCAACTATGGCTACACCTTC,CASSPWTESNYGYTF
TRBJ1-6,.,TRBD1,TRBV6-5,TGTGCCAGCAGTTACTGGACAGGGTACGATTCACCCCTCCACTTT,CASSYWTGYDSPLHF
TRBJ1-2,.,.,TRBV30,TGTGCCTGGAGTGGGTTCAGGGGCGAAGTATCTAACTATGGCTACACCTTC,CAWSGFRGEVSNYGYTF
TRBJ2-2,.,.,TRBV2,TGTGCCAGCAGTGGGGCGAAGAACACCGGGGAGCTGTTTTTT,CASSGAKNTGELFF
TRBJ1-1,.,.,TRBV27,TGTGCCAGCAGTCCAAAAGGAGGGAACACTGAAGCTTTCTTT,CASSPKGGNTEAFF
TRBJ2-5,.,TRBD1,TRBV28,TGTGCCTCAAACAGGGGCTTGGAGACCCAGTACTTC,CASNRGLETQYF
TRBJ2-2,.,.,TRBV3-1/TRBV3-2,TGTGCCAGCAGCCAAGCTCCAGATACCGGGGAGCTGTTTTTT,CASSQAPDTGELFF
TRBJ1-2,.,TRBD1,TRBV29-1,TGCAGCGTTGAAGGGGGCAGGGGGCAAGCTAACTATGGCTACACCTTC,CSVEGGRGQANYGYTF
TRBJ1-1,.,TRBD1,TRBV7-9,TGTGCCAGCAGCTTACCGGGACAGGGTCCCCATCTGAACACTGAAGCTTTCTTT,CASSLPGQGPHLNTEAFF
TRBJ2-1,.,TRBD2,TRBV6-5,TGTGCCAGCAGCCGGCTAGCGGTTGGGGGTAATGAGCAGTTCTTC,CASSRLAVGGNEQFF
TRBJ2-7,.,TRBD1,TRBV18,TGTGCCAGCTCACCAGGGACAGGGGGTTCCTACGAGCAGTACTTC,CASSPGTGGSYEQYF
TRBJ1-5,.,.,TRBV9,TGTGCCAGCAGCGTTGGGTCAGGGCCTGGGCAGCCCCAGCATTTT,CASSVGSGPGQPQHF
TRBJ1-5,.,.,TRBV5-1,TGCGCCAGCGGGCTCGAGGGATTGGGGAATCAGCCCCAGCATTTT,CASGLEGLGNQPQHF
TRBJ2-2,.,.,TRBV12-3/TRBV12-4,TGTGCCAGCAGTTTGAGTAGCACCGGGGAGCTGTTTTTT,CASSLSSTGELFF
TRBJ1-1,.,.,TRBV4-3,TGCGCCAGCAGCCAAGTGCTAGGAGGCGGTGCTGAAGCTTTCTTT,CASSQVLGGGAEAFF
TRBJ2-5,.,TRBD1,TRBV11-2,TGTGCCAGCAGCTTAGCAGGGGGCTCGGGAGAGACCCAGTACTTC,CASSLAGGSGETQYF
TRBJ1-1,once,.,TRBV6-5,TGTGCCAGCAGTTCGCCAGGGGTAGAGACTGAAGCTTTCTTT,CASSSPGVETEAFF
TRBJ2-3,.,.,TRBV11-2,TGTGCCAGCAGCCCCTGGGTTAGTACCGAGACTTCAGATACGCAGTATTTT,CASSPWVSTETSDTQYF
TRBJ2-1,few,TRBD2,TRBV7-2,TGTGCCAGCAGCTTAGATCCCCCTCTAGCGGACAATGAGCAGTTCTTC,CASSLDPPLADNEQFF
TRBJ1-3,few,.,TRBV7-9,TGTGCCAGCAACCTTGACACTGACTCTGGAAACACCATATATTTT,CASNLDTDSGNTIYF
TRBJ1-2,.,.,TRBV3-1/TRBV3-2,TGTGCCAGCAGCCAAGAGGGGACATATGGCTACACCTTC,CASSQEGTYGYTF
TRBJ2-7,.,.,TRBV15,TGTGCCACCAGCAGAGACAGGGTCGAGCAGTACTTC,CATSRDRVEQYF
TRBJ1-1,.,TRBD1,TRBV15,TGTGCCACCAGCAGACCGGGACAGGGTTTACTGAACACTGAAGCTTTCTTT,CATSRPGQGLLNTEAFF
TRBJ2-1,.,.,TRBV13,TGTGCCAGCAGCTCCGGGGGAGGCAATGAGCAGTTCTTC,CASSSGGGNEQFF
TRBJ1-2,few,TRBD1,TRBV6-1,TGTGCCAGCAGTGACAGGGGGCGCGACTATGGCTACACCTTC,CASSDRGRDYGYTF
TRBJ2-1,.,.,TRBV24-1,TGTGCCACCAGTGACCCGGGGTACAATGAGCAGTTCTTC,CATSDPGYNEQFF